This T cell receptor beta chain was identified in a study of blood T cell repertoires in COVID-19. Profiled with immunoSEQ multiplex PCR; TCRdb holds only in-frame clones, not every one. This table has some 210,000 clones, 81% appearing once. This receptor was identified in a woman aged 45-60 years with acute COVID-19. The sequenced material came from PBMCs or T cells enriched from blood (not recorded which).

The CDR3 DNA is TGTGCCATCAGTGAGTTAAACACTGAAGCTTTCTTT. It encodes CAISELNTEAFF. This chain joins TRBV10-3 and TRBJ1-1; D ambiguous. This CDR3 comprises 12 residues. Germline assignment: CDR1 ENHRY and CDR2 SYGVKD. V was shortened by 1 base and J by 2 bases, with 2 bases between the two germline ends.